This T cell receptor (beta chain) was sequenced in a study of patients and donors after allogeneic stem cell transplantation. This CDR3 has 15 amino acids. Trimming at V came to 6 bases and at J to 5 bases, leaving 10 bases not matched to a gene. TCRdb passed the RT-PCR reads through MiXCR, listing each CDR3 protein once. Among over 350,000 distinct CDR3 sequences listed, 15% to 20% were seen once. This chain joins TRBV12-3 or TRBV12-4 and TRBJ2-7; 10 bases line up with TRBD1. What was sequenced was blood, either unsorted or a sorted T cell fraction (not recorded which). This receptor was obtained from a human donor who was either an allogeneic HSCT recipient or a stem cell or donor lymphocyte infusion donor (not recorded which). It is not recorded whose cells these are; they may come from a transplant donor. The CDR3 bases are TGTGCCAGCAGCCAATCCGGGACAGGGGTCCACGAGCAGTACTTC. Its protein is CASSQSGTGVHEQYF.